This T cell receptor beta chain was documented in a study of molecular identifiers for immune sequencing clone quantification. The authors built bulk TCR libraries by previously described methods with listed TCR primers. TCRdb reanalysed the PCR reads using MiXCR and keeps one entry per CDR3 protein. The profile shows about 63,000 distinct CDR3 sequences, under 20% of them singletons. This clonotype has at least ten counts. The sequence came from a human donor in good health. Some libraries in this study had Jurkat cell RNA spiked in. The material sequenced was naive CD8+ T cells from blood, with Jurkat cell RNA spiked in. Subset here: FACS-sorted CD8+CD4-CCR7+CD45RA+ naive T cells.

For the CDR3, the DNA is TGTGCCAGCAGCCCGAGCGACGGGGAGACTAACTATGGCTACACCTTC. Its protein product is CASSPSDGETNYGYTF. The rearrangement links TRBV27 to TRBJ1-2; D call uncertain. CDR1 MNHEY and CDR2 SMNVEV come from the germline V gene (reference sequence). V was trimmed by 6 bases and J by 0 bases, leaving 17 bases between them. The length of the CDR3 is 16 residues.